This T cell receptor (beta chain) is from a study of T cell changes during pregnancy in multiple sclerosis. Repertoires were generated with immunoSEQ multiplex PCR, while TCRdb's copy carries only in-frame clones and drops some. The data contain approximately 100,000 clones, around 94% of them seen just once; the ten biggest clones take up about 1.3%. Trimming took 3 bases from V and 1 from J; bases not matched to a gene: 6. The CDR3 is 16 amino acids. The germline gives CDR1 SGHRS, CDR2 YFSETQ. The J gene is TRBJ2-5, the V gene TRBV5-1; TRBD2 agrees at 10 bases. The sample was peripheral blood, taken in the second trimester of pregnancy. This sequence was found in a female donor with multiple sclerosis, enrolled in a pregnancy study. The CDR3 spells CASSSQVAGGQETQYF. Here the CDR3 DNA reads TGCGCCAGCAGCTCCCAAGTAGCGGGGGGCCAAGAGACCCAGTACTTC.